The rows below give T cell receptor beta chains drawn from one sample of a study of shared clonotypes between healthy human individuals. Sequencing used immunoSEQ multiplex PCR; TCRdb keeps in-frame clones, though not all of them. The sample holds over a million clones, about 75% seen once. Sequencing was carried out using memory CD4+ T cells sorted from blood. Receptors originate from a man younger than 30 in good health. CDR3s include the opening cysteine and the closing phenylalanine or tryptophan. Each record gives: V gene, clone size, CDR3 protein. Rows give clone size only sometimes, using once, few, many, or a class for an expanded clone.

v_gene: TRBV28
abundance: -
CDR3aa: CASRNGQGFNQPQHF

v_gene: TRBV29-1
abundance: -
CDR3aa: CSVEGGGGTPNYGYTF

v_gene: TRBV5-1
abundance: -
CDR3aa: CASSLEGSYNSPLHF

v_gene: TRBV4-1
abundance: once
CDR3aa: CASSQGITSGGSTDTQYF

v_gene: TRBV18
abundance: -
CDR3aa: CASSPLPETEAFF

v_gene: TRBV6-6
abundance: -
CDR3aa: CASRTLQSYEQYF

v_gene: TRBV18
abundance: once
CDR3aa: CASSPTLTDSGNTIYF

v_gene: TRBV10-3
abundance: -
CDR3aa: CAISPGQGVPASYNEQFF

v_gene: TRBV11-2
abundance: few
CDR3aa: CASSLGTVNNSPLHF

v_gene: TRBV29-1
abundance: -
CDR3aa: CSTKGGRQDTQYF

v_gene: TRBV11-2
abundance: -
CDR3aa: CASSLGGTGVETQYF

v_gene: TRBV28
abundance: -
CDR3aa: CASSSGLDTQYF

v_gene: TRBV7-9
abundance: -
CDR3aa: CASSPGTGSEKLFF

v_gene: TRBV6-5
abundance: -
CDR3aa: CASGEAEFGTEAFF

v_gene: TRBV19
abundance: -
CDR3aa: CASGPTGGRRTQYF

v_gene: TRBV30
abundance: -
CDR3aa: CARKGDSNSPLHF

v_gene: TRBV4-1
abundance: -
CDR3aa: CASSQVETGIQPQHF

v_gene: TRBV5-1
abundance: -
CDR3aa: CASSQWPYEQYF

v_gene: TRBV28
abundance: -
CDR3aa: CASSPEQTGRSEQYF

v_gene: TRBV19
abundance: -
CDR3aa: CASMTSGGAADTQYF

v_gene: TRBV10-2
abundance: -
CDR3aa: CASATGPTGELFF

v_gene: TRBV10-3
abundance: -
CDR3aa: CAISGAGTQPQHF

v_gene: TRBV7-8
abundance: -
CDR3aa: CASSLVLTGSNEQYF

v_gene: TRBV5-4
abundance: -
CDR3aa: CASSFGQGVKNTEAFF

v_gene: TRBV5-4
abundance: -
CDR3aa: CASSFSSGGGETQYF

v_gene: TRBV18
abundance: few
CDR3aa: CASSVSNTEAFF

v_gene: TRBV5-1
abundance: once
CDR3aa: CASSLAGSGETQYF

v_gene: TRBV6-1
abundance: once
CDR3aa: CASSEDGYNQPQHF

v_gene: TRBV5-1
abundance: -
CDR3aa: CASSLERSGGAETQYF

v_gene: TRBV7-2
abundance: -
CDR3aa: CASSNREKQYF

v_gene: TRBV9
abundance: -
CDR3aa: CASSVGNVNTGELFF

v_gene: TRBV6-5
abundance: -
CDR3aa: CASGRGNEKLFF

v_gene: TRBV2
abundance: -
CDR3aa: CASRDGPSNQPQHF

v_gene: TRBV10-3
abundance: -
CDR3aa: CAISESRSGANQPQHF

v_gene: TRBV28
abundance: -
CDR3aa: CASSSPGLSYEQYF

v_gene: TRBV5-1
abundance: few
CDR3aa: CASSFTTSAYNEQFF

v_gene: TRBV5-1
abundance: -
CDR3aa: CASSYDGYSNQPQHF

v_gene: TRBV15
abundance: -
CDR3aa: CATSRDLREEEPQHF

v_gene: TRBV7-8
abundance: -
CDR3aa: CASQLAGIQETQYF

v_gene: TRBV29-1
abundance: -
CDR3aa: CSVESLAEIQETQYF

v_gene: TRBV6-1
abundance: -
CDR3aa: CASSRQGGEQFF

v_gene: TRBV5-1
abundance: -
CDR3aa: CASSLVVGAYEQYF

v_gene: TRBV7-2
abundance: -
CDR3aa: CASSPPGRTSGTGEQFF

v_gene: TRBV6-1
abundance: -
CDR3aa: CASSQDQGYEQYF